These T cell receptor beta chains were read from a single sample in a study of control samples from healthy donors and cancer patients. Generated by immunoSEQ multiplex PCR, the TCRdb table keeps only in-frame clones and is missing some. The sample has roughly 76,000 clones, roughly 94% seen once. The specimen was blood. The origin of the receptors is a woman aged 40 to 55 in good health. CDR3s include the opening cysteine and the closing phenylalanine or tryptophan.

TRBJ2-1 | TRBV18 | CASSSGERGPYNEQFF
TRBJ2-2 | TRBV11-3 | CASSDVTGELFF
TRBJ1-3 | TRBV4-1 | CASSQDGRAIYF
TRBJ1-5 | TRBV3-1/TRBV3-2 | CASSQRGGSQPQHF
TRBJ2-1 | TRBV20-1 | CSAPYNEQFF
TRBJ2-3 | TRBV3-1/TRBV3-2 | CASSQVLAGEPDTQYF
TRBJ1-2 | TRBV19 | CASSTGSVSGRGYTF
TRBJ1-1 | TRBV4-1 | CASSQQGRGKGAFF
TRBJ2-3 | TRBV27 | CASRLVDSTDTQYF
TRBJ2-7 | TRBV30 | CAWSVEGSYEQYF
TRBJ1-5 | TRBV18 | CASSPTFSNQPQHF
TRBJ1-2 | TRBV4-2 | CASSPDRVYGYTF
TRBJ2-5 | TRBV19 | CASSIGDRGRETQYF
TRBJ2-6 | TRBV30 | CAYSRLGANVLTF
TRBJ1-2 | TRBV29-1 | CSVESGQGYGYTF
TRBJ2-1 | TRBV3-1/TRBV3-2 | CASTTTSFGYNEQFF
TRBJ2-1 | TRBV6-5 | CASSYSKEAGGNEQFF
TRBJ1-1 | TRBV2 | CASRHGGGTEAFF
TRBJ1-6 | TRBV27 | CASSWGLNNSPLHF
TRBJ1-4 | TRBV24-1 | CATSDLQRAREKLFF
TRBJ2-5 | TRBV21-1 | CASSKTHTDSETQYF
TRBJ1-2 | TRBV6-5 | CASSYRENYGYTF
TRBJ1-6 | TRBV10-1 | CASISQGRNNSPLHF
TRBJ1-3 | TRBV15 | CATSRYQGAADTIYF
TRBJ2-2 | TRBV9 | CASSVTSGITGELFF
TRBJ2-1 | TRBV7-2 | CASSPVVGQFF
TRBJ2-7 | TRBV28 | CASSPFVTASYEQYF
TRBJ1-1 | TRBV5-4 | CASSWEGRVNTEAFF
TRBJ1-2 | TRBV3-1/TRBV3-2 | CASSRARDRGANYGYTF
TRBJ2-1 | TRBV20-1 | CSASHREQFF
TRBJ1-1 | TRBV3-1/TRBV3-2 | CASSQGAQVNTEAFF
TRBJ1-4 | TRBV2 | CASKTLGTTVKSTNEKLFF
TRBJ2-7 | TRBV6-2/TRBV6-3 | CASSYSAYEQYF
TRBJ1-4 | TRBV5-1 | CASQDTGENEKLFF
TRBJ1-2 | TRBV6-1 | CASSETGLYGYTF
TRBJ1-1 | TRBV5-6 | CASSQGQGRLEAFF
TRBJ1-2 | TRBV5-6 | CASSLGDRSWGYTF
TRBJ1-4 | TRBV27 | CASHGRGAPNEKLFF
TRBJ2-7 | TRBV11-2 | CASSLDITSGSDEQYF
TRBJ2-1 | TRBV5-6 | CASSSWTAPKKSYNEQFF
TRBJ2-2 | TRBV3-1/TRBV3-2 | CASSPDVRGRFGELFF
TRBJ1-4 | TRBV5-4 | CASSAGLTREKLFF
TRBJ2-3 | TRBV10-3 | CAISAGLAGGADTQYF
TRBJ2-5 | TRBV6-5 | CASSYGINQETQYF
TRBJ2-7 | TRBV12-3/TRBV12-4 | CASSLDDLRGQYF
TRBJ1-5 | TRBV6-5 | CASRKDSNQPQHF
TRBJ2-7 | TRBV6-6 | CASTRDDSYEQYF
TRBJ1-5 | TRBV4-2 | CASSQDRRGNQPQHF
TRBJ1-1 | TRBV28 | CAIEGNTEAFF
TRBJ1-6 | TRBV2 | CASRPGPSSRPVNSPLHF
TRBJ1-1 | TRBV3-1/TRBV3-2 | CASSRQEQNTEAFF
TRBJ2-6 | TRBV2 | CASSGVGQGASGANVLTF